Listed below are T cell receptor beta chains from one sample, sequenced in a study of shared clonotypes between healthy human individuals. Sequencing used immunoSEQ multiplex PCR; TCRdb keeps in-frame clones, though not all of them. The sample shows over 850,000 clones, approximately 80% of them seen only once. What was sequenced was memory CD4+ T cells from PBMCs. The receptors here all came from a man aged 18 to 29 in good health. Some clones in this sample may be carry-over from other donors' samples. Both conserved end residues are part of each CDR3. D genes are given only for firm matches. A clone size is listed for some rows: how often the clone was seen (once, few, many), or a class if it is expanded.

length	D	J	V	size	CDR3	DNA
17	TRBD2	TRBJ2-3	TRBV19	-	CASSSGTSGVSTDTQYF	TGTGCCAGTAGTTCCGGGACTAGCGGAGTTAGCACAGATACGCAGTATTTT
14	-	TRBJ2-1	TRBV11-2	-	CASSLVGGSNEQFF	TGTGCCAGCAGCTTAGTTGGGGGAAGCAATGAGCAGTTCTTC
16	-	TRBJ1-3	TRBV9	-	CASSIKWGGTGNTIYF	TGTGCCAGCAGCATTAAGTGGGGGGGCACCGGAAACACCATATATTTT
14	-	TRBJ2-7	TRBV19	-	CASSIPGRTYEQYF	TGTGCCAGTAGTATCCCGGGGCGCACCTACGAGCAGTACTTC
14	-	TRBJ2-7	TRBV6-5	-	CASTNPGHIYEQYF	TGTGCCAGCACCAACCCAGGGCATATCTACGAGCAGTACTTC
14	-	TRBJ2-1	TRBV4-3	-	CASSQVTGAYEQFF	TGCGCCAGCAGCCAAGTGACGGGAGCATATGAGCAGTTCTTC
16	TRBD1	TRBJ1-1	TRBV4-1	-	CASSQPDRGYSTEAFF	TGCGCCAGCAGCCAGCCGGACAGGGGGTATAGCACTGAAGCTTTCTTT
12	-	TRBJ2-1	TRBV10-3	-	CAISPRGREQFF	TGTGCCATCTCGCCCCGGGGTCGTGAGCAGTTCTTC
14	-	TRBJ1-5	TRBV2	-	CASRGDYSNQPQHF	TGTGCCAGCAGAGGGGACTATAGCAATCAGCCCCAGCATTTT
13	-	TRBJ1-4	TRBV6-1	-	CAAQGSFNEKLFF	TGTGCCGCTCAGGGGTCCTTTAATGAAAAACTGTTTTTT
13	-	TRBJ2-7	TRBV28	-	CASSPGSTYEQYF	TGTGCCAGCAGTCCCGGGAGCACCTACGAGCAGTACTTC
14	-	TRBJ1-1	TRBV15	-	CATSREGVYTEAFF	TGTGCCACCAGCAGAGAGGGGGTATACACTGAAGCTTTCTTT
17	TRBD1	TRBJ2-4	TRBV6-1	-	CASSEVGTGSAKNIQYF	TGTGCCAGCAGTGAAGTCGGGACAGGGTCCGCCAAAAACATTCAGTACTTC
16	TRBD2	TRBJ2-5	TRBV5-1	-	CASSLGGTSGKETQYF	TGCGCCAGCAGCTTGGGTGGGACTAGCGGAAAAGAGACCCAGTACTTC
16	-	TRBJ1-4	TRBV19	few	CASSIGFSASEEKLFF	TGTGCCAGTAGTATAGGTTTCAGCGCCTCGGAGGAAAAACTGTTTTTT
15	TRBD2	TRBJ2-7	TRBV4-2	few	CASKLGTSGSGEQYF	TGTGCCAGCAAACTGGGTACTAGCGGGAGTGGGGAGCAGTACTTC
13	TRBD1	TRBJ2-2	TRBV7-6	few	CASRQDRAGELFF	TGTGCCAGCAGGCAGGACAGGGCCGGGGAGCTGTTTTTT
16	-	TRBJ2-1	TRBV9	-	CASSVASSVSYNEQFF	TGTGCCAGCAGCGTAGCTTCGAGCGTCTCCTACAATGAGCAGTTCTTC
13	-	TRBJ1-1	TRBV7-9	few	CASSLGWNTEAFF	TGTGCCAGCAGCTTAGGCTGGAACACTGAAGCTTTCTTT
13	-	TRBJ1-2	TRBV11-2	many	CASSPGLPYGYTF	TGTGCCAGCAGCCCGGGACTGCCCTATGGCTACACCTTC
11	-	TRBJ2-7	TRBV28	-	CATKGSHEQYF	TGTGCCACCAAAGGTAGCCACGAGCAGTACTTC
13	-	TRBJ2-1	TRBV18	-	CASSEDPAGEQFF	TGTGCCAGCTCAGAGGACCCCGCGGGTGAGCAGTTCTTC
14	-	TRBJ1-3	TRBV9	-	CASSVGPSGNTIYF	TGTGCCAGCAGCGTAGGACCTTCCGGAAACACCATATATTTT
14	-	TRBJ2-1	TRBV11-2	-	CASSSGTNYNEQFF	TGTGCCAGCAGCTCCGGGACCAACTACAATGAGCAGTTCTTC
11	-	TRBJ1-4	TRBV30	-	CAWSVEGRLFF	TGTGCCTGGAGTGTTGAGGGACGACTGTTTTTT
14	-	TRBJ2-2	TRBV5-6	-	CASSLDGHTGELFF	TGTGCCAGCAGCTTGGATGGGCACACCGGGGAGCTGTTTTTT
16	-	TRBJ2-6	TRBV30	few	CAWSVFGTTGANVLTF	TGTGCCTGGAGTGTCTTCGGGACAACTGGGGCCAACGTCCTGACTTTC
17	-	TRBJ2-5	TRBV4-1	-	CASSQDRPGLYQETQYF	TGCGCCAGCAGCCAAGATAGGCCGGGGCTATACCAGGAGACCCAGTACTTC
13	-	TRBJ2-7	TRBV28	-	CASSFSWSYEQYF	TGTGCCAGCAGTTTTAGTTGGTCGTACGAGCAGTACTTC
15	TRBD2	TRBJ2-2	TRBV5-1	-	CASSSLAGGTGELFF	TGCGCCAGCAGCTCCTTGGCGGGAGGGACCGGGGAGCTGTTTTTT
15	TRBD1	TRBJ2-3	TRBV4-3	-	CASGPDREKTDTQYF	TGCGCCAGCGGACCGGACAGGGAAAAGACAGATACGCAGTATTTT
14	-	TRBJ2-5	TRBV9	few	CASSVTPWTETQYF	TGTGCCAGCAGCGTAACCCCCTGGACGGAGACCCAGTACTTC
19	TRBD2	TRBJ2-1	TRBV5-6	-	CASTMGGVRVRRGHNEQFF	TGTGCCAGCACCATGGGAGGGGTCAGGGTTAGGAGGGGACACAATGAGCAGTTCTTC